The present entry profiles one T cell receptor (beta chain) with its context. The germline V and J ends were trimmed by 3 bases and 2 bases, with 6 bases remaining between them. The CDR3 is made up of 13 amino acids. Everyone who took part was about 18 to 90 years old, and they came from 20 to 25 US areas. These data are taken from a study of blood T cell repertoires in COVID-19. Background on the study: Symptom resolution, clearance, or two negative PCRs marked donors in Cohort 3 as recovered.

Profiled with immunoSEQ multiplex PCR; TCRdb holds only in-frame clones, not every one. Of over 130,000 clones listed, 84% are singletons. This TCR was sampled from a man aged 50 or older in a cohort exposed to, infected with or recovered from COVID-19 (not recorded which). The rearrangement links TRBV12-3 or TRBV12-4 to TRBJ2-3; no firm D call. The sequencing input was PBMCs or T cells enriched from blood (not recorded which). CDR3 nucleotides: TGTGCCAGCAGTTTTGGCCCCACAGATACGCAGTATTTT. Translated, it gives CASSFGPTDTQYF.